Following are 22 T cell receptor beta chains from one sample sequenced in a study of OX40 agonist ivuxolimab in advanced cancers. The table came from immunoSEQ multiplex PCR; TCRdb's copy has only in-frame clones and leaves some out. Altogether roughly 77,000 clones are present, roughly 92% being singletons, with the ten largest covering around 0.65%. The sequencing used CD4+ or CD8+ T cells sorted from blood, collected in a trial of the OX40 agonist ivuxolimab. The receptors were sampled from an adult with an advanced solid tumor such as melanoma, head and neck, liver or kidney cancer.

The chain links TRBV29-1 to TRBJ2-1; perhaps TRBD1 as D (5 bases). From germline, CDR1 is SQVTM and CDR2 ANQGSEA. Trimming shortened V by 7 bases and J by 3 bases, and 7 bases separated the two germline ends. The CDR3 is 11 amino acids. CDR3 in DNA: TGCAGCGCAACAGGCTACAATGAGCAGTTCTTC. This translates into CSATGYNEQFF.

The chain couples TRBV7-9 to TRBJ1-2; 7 nucleotides align to TRBD1. The V segment lost 5 bases and the J segment 6 bases; nucleotides outside the gene matches: 9. The CDR3 is made up of 14 amino acids. Per germline, CDR1 SEHNR and CDR2 FQNEAQ (reference sequence). CDR3 nucleotides: TGTGCCAGCAGCCCCGACAGGGAGCGGGATGGCTACACCTTC. It is translated as CASSPDRERDGYTF.

This rearrangement joins TRBV27 to TRBJ2-1, with 11 bases aligning to TRBD2. CDR1 and CDR2 (germline): MNHEY, SMNVEV (reference sequence). This CDR3 contains 14 residues. J lost 9 bases, V lost 6 bases, and 7 bases had no gene match. The CDR3 loop is CASRYLAGGSEQFF. The CDR3, as DNA: TGTGCCAGCAGGTACCTAGCGGGGGGATCTGAGCAGTTCTTC.

This chain links TRBV6-1 with TRBJ2-3, with 14 bases matching TRBD2. This CDR3 comprises 15 residues. Trimming at V came to 10 bases and at J to 4 bases, leaving 7 bases not matched to a gene. Germline CDR1 is MNHNS and CDR2 is SASEGT. As DNA, the CDR3 is TGTGCCACGACTAGCGGGGGGGCGGGGGCAGATACGCAGTATTTT. This sequence encodes CATTSGGAGADTQYF.

CDR3 in DNA: TGCGCCAGCAGCACCGACGTGGGGTCCACAGATACGCAGTATTTT. Its protein product is CASSTDVGSTDTQYF. The V call is TRBV5-1, the J call TRBJ2-3; D is ambiguous. The V end lost 4 bases, the J end lost 2 bases, and 14 bases lay between the germline ends. The CDR3 runs to 15 residues. Looked up from germline, CDR1 is SGHRS and CDR2 is YFSETQ.

The V call is TRBV10-1, the J call TRBJ2-7, with TRBD1 identical over 7 bases. Per germline, CDR1 WNHNN and CDR2 SYGVQD (reference sequence). V lost 6 bases, J lost 0 bases, and 5 bases stayed unmatched. The length of the CDR3 is 14 residues. CDR3 bases: TGCGCCAGCAGCCCCAGGGGGAGCTCCTACGAGCAGTACTTC. Encoded protein: CASSPRGSSYEQYF.

The chain has TRBV2 and TRBJ2-5, with TRBD1 matching over 8 bases. The ends lost 7 bases at V and 8 bases at J; junction bases unmatched: 15. Per the germline V gene, CDR1 is SNHLY and CDR2 is FYNNEI. CDR3 length: 15 amino acids. The CDR3 nucleotides are TGTGCCAGCACGGAAGGACAGGGTAGAAAGAGAACCCAGTACTTC. This encodes CASTEGQGRKRTQYF. The variable domain in full, with the rest retrieved from reference TRBV2 and TRBJ2-5, is EPEVTQTPSHQVTQMGQEVILRCVPISNHLYFYWYRQILGQKVEFLVSFYNNEISEKSEIFDDQFSVERPDGSNFTLKIRSTKLEDSAMYFCASTEGQGRKRTQYFGPGTRLLVL.

The chain is built from TRBV6-6 and TRBJ2-7; no firm D call. In germline, CDR1 is MNHNY, CDR2 SVGAGI (reference sequence). This CDR3 spans 13 amino acids. V dropped 7 bases and J dropped 3 bases, with 13 bases sitting between them. The CDR3 DNA is TGTGCCAGCACCTTTGTGGACGGCTACGAGCAGTACTTC. This encodes CASTFVDGYEQYF.

The J gene is TRBJ1-5, the V gene TRBV6-5; possible D gene TRBD1, 5 bases. The CDR3 has 13 residues. The V gene's germline CDR1 is MNHEY and CDR2 SVGAGI. V gave up 5 bases and J gave up 3 bases, with 8 bases separating them. The CDR3, as DNA: TGTGCCAGCAGTGACAGCTTCAATCAGCCCCAGCATTTT. This gives the protein CASSDSFNQPQHF.

This rearrangement joins TRBV4-1 to TRBJ1-2; D might be TRBD1 (6 bases). Germline V lookup: CDR1 MGHRA, CDR2 YSYEKL. There are 13 residues in the CDR3. V was cut by 0 bases and J by 5 bases, with 7 bases left in between. CDR3 sequence: CASSQDQGYGYTF. The CDR3 DNA is TGCGCCAGCAGCCAAGACCAGGGGTATGGCTACACCTTC.

V and J are TRBV5-1 and TRBJ1-2; D is unresolved. Germline assignment: CDR1 SGHRS and CDR2 YFSETQ. Between the trimmed V and J ends, which lost 0 bases and 7 bases, there was a span of 7 bases. The CDR3 totals 12 residues. CDR3 coding DNA: TGCGCCAGCAGCTTGGAATTTCGTGGCTACACCTTC. This translates into CASSLEFRGYTF.

V usage is TRBV5-4 and J usage is TRBJ2-5, with TRBD2 matching over 10 bases. CDR3 size: 16 residues. Germline trimming cut 1 base from V and 0 bases from J; bases unmatched to any gene: 3. Per germline, CDR1 SGHNT and CDR2 YYREEE (reference sequence). The CDR3: CASSLQLAGYQETQYF. In DNA, the CDR3 is TGTGCCAGCAGCTTGCAACTAGCGGGGTACCAAGAGACCCAGTACTTC.

The chain carries TRBV11-2 and TRBJ2-5; 12 positions match TRBD2. The V gene's germline CDR1 is SGHAT and CDR2 FQNNGV. V shed 6 bases and J 4 bases; nucleotides not matched to a gene: 3. CDR3 length: 14 residues. DNA of the CDR3: TGTGCCAGCAGACCTAGCGGGGGGGGAGAGACCCAGTACTTC. Protein: CASRPSGGGETQYF.

The chain recombines TRBV14 with TRBJ2-1; 7 bases are a match to TRBD2. After removal of 0 bases from V and 8 bases from J, the junction contained 7 bases not matched to a gene. The CDR3 loop spans 15 amino acids. CDR1 is SGHDN, CDR2 FVKESK, per germline. The CDR3 sequence is CASSQDRPGRDEQFF. In nucleotides, the CDR3 is TGTGCCAGCAGCCAAGATAGGCCAGGGAGGGATGAGCAGTTCTTC.

The chain carries TRBV5-6 and TRBJ2-1, with TRBD1 identical over 9 bases. Germline V gene lookup returns CDR1 SGHDT and CDR2 YYEEEE. With V trimmed by 4 bases and J by 2 bases, 10 bases remained unmatched. The CDR3 has 17 amino acids. The CDR3 bases are TGTGCCAGCAGCCCGGGGACAGGGAAGAGGACCTACAATGAGCAGTTCTTC. Residues: CASSPGTGKRTYNEQFF.

The sample holds one count of this clone. This rearrangement joins TRBV6-5 to TRBJ2-1, with 9 bases matching TRBD2. Germline CDR1 reads MNHEY; CDR2 reads SVGAGI. After removal of 6 bases from V and 7 bases from J, the junction contained 4 bases not matched to a gene. There are 13 residues in the CDR3. DNA of the CDR3: TGTGCCAGCAGGGGGACTAGCCGAAATGAGCAGTTCTTC. It encodes CASRGTSRNEQFF.

The chain joins TRBV19 to TRBJ1-1; TRBD1 matches 11 bases. The germline CDR1 and CDR2 sequences are LNHDA and SQIVND (reference sequence). The V and J ends lost 9 bases and 3 bases, in that order; junction bases with no gene match: 6. The CDR3 consists of 14 residues. The CDR3 nucleotides are TGTGCCAGCGGGACAGGGGGGGGTGACACTGAAGCTTTCTTT. It translates to CASGTGGGDTEAFF.

V gene TRBV5-1 combines with J gene TRBJ2-2; no definite D call. The V gene's germline CDR1 is SGHRS and CDR2 YFSETQ. V lost 3 bases, J lost 3 bases, and 12 bases lay in between. CDR3 size: 15 residues. The CDR3 loop is CASSSNDRDTGELFF. The CDR3 bases are TGCGCCAGCAGCTCTAATGATAGGGACACCGGGGAGCTGTTTTTT.

This clone was seen a single time. The rearrangement uses TRBV29-1 and TRBJ1-1; D remains unclear. Germline V gene lookup returns CDR1 SQVTM and CDR2 ANQGSEA. There are 13 residues in the CDR3. The V gene lost 3 bases and the J gene lost 5 bases, with 13 bases spanning the gap. The CDR3 loop is CSVERVSGTEAFF. The CDR3 coding sequence is TGCAGCGTTGAGCGAGTTTCTGGAACTGAAGCTTTCTTT.

As regards this clone: Because the CDR3 is missing its conserved closing phenylalanine or tryptophan, this is likely a read error. It is unclear where the CDR3 begins or ends on the DNA, so no DNA is shown, and the CDR3 is as TCRdb lists it. The genes are TRBV30 and TRBJ1-1. The CDR3 is 13 amino acids in total, end residues counted. CDR1 and CDR2 (germline): GTSNPN, SVGIG (reference sequence). This CDR3 is CAWMWAWPRRLRG.

The rearrangement joins TRBV11-2 to TRBJ1-1; D remains ambiguous. The germline CDR1 and CDR2 sequences are SGHAT and FQNNGV. Trimming took 5 bases from V and 3 from J, leaving 4 bases between them. The CDR3 covers 11 residues. This CDR3 is CASSQHTEAFF. Written as DNA, the CDR3 is TGTGCCAGCAGCCAGCACACTGAAGCTTTCTTT. The variable domain in full, with the rest retrieved from reference TRBV11-2 and TRBJ1-1, is EAGVAQSPRYKIIEKRQSVAFWCNPISGHATLYWYQQILGQGPKLLIQFQNNGVVDDSQLPKDRFSAERLKGVDSTLKIQPAKLEDSAVYLCASSQHTEAFFGQGTRLTVV.

Written as DNA, the CDR3 is TGTGCCACCGGGGCGGGAGGGGGTGGTTCCTACAATGAGCAGTTCTTC. Translated: CATGAGGGGSYNEQFF. The gene calls are TRBV28 and TRBJ2-1; TRBD2 matches 9 bases. Germline CDR1 is MDHEN and CDR2 is SYDVKM. The CDR3 covers 16 residues. V shed 10 bases, J shed 1 base, and the junction held 11 bases outside the gene matches.